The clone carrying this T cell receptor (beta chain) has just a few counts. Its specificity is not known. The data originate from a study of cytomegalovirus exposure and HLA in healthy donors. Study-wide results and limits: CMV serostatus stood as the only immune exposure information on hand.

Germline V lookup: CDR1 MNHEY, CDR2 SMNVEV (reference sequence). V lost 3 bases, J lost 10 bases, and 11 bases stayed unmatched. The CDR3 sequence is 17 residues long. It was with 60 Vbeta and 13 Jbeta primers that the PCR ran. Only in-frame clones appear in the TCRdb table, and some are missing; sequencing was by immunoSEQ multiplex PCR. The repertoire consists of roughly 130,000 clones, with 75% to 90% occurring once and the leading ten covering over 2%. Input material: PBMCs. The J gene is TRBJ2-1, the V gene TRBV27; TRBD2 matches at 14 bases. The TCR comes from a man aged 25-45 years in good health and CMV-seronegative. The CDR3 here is CASSFYRTSGGPGEQFF. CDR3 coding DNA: TGTGCCAGCAGTTTCTACCGGACTAGCGGGGGGCCCGGGGAGCAGTTCTTC.